This TCR beta chain came from a study of neurological immune-mediated disorders. V was cut by 5 bases and J by 4 bases, with 15 bases left in between. The CDR3 is 15 amino acids. Germline values: CDR1 SGHVS, CDR2 FQNEAQ. Many counts were recorded for this clonotype. What it binds is not known. Study results and limitations: None of the CDR3 amino acid sequences of expanded clones were shared across subjects, and this suggested private repertoires in all groups.

TCRdb processed the 5' RACE reads anew with MiXCR; each CDR3 protein has one entry. The sample consists of tens of thousands of distinct CDR3 sequences, 3% to 4% of them appearing once. The receptor comes from a man aged 35 to 55 with multiple sclerosis. The chain is built from TRBV7-8 and TRBJ1-3; D is possibly TRBD1 (5 bases). The sequenced sample consisted of PBMCs. DNA for the CDR3: TGTGCCAGCAGCGTCACCCGGGGGAGCGGAAACACCATATATTTT. Its protein product is CASSVTRGSGNTIYF.